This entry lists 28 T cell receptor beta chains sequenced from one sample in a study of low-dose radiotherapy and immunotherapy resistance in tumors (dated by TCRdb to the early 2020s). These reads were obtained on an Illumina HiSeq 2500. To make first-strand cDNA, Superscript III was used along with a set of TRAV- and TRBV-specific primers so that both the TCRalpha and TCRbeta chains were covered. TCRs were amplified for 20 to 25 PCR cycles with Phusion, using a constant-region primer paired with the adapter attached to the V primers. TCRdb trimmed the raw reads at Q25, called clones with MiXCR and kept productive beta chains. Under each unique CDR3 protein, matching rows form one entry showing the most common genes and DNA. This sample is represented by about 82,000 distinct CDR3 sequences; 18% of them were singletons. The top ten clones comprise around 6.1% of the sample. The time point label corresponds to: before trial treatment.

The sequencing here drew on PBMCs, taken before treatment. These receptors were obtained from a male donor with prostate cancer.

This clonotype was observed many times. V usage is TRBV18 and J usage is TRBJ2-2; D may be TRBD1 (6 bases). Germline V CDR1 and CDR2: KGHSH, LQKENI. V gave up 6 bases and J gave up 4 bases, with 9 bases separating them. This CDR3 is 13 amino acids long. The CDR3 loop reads CASSLQGTGELFF. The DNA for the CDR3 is TGTGCCAGCTCCTTACAGGGCACCGGGGAGCTGTTTTTT.

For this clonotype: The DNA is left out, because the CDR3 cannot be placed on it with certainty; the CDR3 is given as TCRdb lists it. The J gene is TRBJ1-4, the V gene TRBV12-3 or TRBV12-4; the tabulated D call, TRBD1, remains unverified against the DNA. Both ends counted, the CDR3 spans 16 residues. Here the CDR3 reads CASSLAGTGNEKLFFF.

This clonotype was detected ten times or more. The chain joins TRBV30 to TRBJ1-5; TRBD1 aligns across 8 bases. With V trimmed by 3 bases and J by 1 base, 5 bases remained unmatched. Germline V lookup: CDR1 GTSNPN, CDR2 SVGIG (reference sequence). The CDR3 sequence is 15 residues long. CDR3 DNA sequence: TGTGCCTGGAGCGCTACAGGGGGGAGCAATCAGCCCCAGCATTTT. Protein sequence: CAWSATGGSNQPQHF.

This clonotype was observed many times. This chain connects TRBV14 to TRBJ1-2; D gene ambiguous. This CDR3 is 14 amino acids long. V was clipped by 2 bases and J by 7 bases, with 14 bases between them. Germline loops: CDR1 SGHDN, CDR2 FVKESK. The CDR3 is CASSQMDAWSGYTF. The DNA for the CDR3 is TGTGCCAGCAGCCAAATGGATGCCTGGAGTGGCTACACCTTC.

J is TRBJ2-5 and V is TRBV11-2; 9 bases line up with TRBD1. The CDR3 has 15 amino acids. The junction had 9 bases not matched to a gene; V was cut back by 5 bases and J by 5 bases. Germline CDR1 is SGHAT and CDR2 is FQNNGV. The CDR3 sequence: CASSRSNRGLETQYF. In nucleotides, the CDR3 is TGTGCCAGCAGCCGATCGAACAGGGGGCTCGAGACCCAGTACTTC.

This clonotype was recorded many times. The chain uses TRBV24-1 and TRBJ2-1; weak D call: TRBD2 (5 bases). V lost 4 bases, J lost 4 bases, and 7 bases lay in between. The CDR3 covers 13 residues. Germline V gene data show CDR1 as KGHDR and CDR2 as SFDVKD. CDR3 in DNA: TGTGCCACCAGTGACACGGGGTACAATGAGCAGTTCTTC. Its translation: CATSDTGYNEQFF.

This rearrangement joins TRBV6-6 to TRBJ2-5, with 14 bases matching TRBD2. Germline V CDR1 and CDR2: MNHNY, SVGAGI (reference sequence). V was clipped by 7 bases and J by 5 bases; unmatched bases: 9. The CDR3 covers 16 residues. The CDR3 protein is CASTETGLAGGETQYF. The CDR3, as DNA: TGTGCCAGCACCGAAACCGGACTAGCGGGAGGCGAGACCCAGTACTTC.

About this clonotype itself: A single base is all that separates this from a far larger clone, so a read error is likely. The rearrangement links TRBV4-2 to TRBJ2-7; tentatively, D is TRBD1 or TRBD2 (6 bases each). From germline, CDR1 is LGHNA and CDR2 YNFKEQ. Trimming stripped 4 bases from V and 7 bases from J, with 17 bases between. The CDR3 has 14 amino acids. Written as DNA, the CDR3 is TGTGCCAGCAGCCCACCGGGGGCCCTCAATGAGCAGTACTTC. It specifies CASSPPGALNEQYF.

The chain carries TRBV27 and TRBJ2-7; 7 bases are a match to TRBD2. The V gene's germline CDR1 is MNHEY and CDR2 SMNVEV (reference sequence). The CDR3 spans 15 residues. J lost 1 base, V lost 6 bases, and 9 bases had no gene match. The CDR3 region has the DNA TGTGCCAGCAGACAACGGACTAGTTTTTCCTACGAGCAGTACTTC. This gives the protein CASRQRTSFSYEQYF.

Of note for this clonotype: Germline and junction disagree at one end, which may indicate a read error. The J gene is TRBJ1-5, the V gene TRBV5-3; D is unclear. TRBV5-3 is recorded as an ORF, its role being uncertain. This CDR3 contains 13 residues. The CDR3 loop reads CASSLDPNQPQHF. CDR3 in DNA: TGTGCCAGCAGCTTGGATCCGAATCAGCCCCAGCATTTT.

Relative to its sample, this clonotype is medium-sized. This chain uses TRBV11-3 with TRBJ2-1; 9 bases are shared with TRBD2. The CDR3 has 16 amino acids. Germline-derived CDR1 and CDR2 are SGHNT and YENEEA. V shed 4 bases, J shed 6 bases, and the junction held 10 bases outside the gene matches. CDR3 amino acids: CASSSEIAGVSNEQFF. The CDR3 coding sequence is TGTGCCAGCAGCTCCGAGATAGCGGGAGTCTCCAATGAGCAGTTCTTC.

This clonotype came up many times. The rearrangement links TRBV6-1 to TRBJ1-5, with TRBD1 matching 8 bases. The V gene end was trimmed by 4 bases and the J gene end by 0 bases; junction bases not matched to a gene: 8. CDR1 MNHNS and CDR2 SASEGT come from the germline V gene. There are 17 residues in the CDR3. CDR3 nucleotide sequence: TGTGCCAGCAGTGGACAGGGGCCTACTTATAGCAATCAGCCCCAGCATTTT. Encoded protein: CASSGQGPTYSNQPQHF.

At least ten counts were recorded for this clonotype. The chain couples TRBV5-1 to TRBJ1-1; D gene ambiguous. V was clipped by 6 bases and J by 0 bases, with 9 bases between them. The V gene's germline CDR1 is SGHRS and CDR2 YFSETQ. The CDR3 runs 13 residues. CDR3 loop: CASTVGVNTEAFF. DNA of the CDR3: TGCGCCAGCACTGTCGGGGTGAACACTGAAGCTTTCTTT.

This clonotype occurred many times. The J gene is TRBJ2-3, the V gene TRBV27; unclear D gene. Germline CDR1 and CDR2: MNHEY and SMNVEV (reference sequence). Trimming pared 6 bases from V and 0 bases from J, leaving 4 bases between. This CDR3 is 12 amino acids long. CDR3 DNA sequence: TGTGCCAGCAGGCGGAGCACAGATACGCAGTATTTT. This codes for CASRRSTDTQYF.

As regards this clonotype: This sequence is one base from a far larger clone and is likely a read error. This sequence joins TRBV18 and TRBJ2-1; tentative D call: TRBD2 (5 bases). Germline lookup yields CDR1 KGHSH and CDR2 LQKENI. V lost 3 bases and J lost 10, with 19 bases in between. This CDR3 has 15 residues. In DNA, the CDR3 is TGTGCCAGCTCACCCCTAGCCCCCGGTTTGGGCGAGCAGTTCTTC. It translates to CASSPLAPGLGEQFF.

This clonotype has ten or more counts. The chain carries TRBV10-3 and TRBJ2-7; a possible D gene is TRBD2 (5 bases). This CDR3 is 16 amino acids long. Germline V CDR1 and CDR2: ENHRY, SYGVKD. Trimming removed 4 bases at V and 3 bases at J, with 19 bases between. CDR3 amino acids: CAISAPDGEWNYEQYF. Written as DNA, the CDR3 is TGTGCCATCAGTGCCCCCGACGGGGAATGGAACTACGAGCAGTACTTC.

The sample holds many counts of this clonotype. CDR3 amino acids: CASSSYRGAGSSSNQPQHF. CDR3 bases: TGCGCCAGCAGCTCCTACCGGGGCGCGGGTTCGAGTAGCAATCAGCCCCAGCATTTT. The rearrangement links TRBV4-1 to TRBJ1-5; D may be TRBD1 (5 bases). The CDR3 has 19 amino acids. V lost 5 bases to trimming and J lost 0 bases, with 23 bases between them. Per the germline V gene, CDR1 is MGHRA and CDR2 is YSYEKL.

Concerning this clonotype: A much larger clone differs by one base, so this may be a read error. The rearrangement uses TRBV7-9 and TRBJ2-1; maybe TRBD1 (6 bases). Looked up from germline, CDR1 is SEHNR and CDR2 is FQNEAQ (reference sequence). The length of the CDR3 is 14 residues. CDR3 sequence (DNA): TGTGCCAGCAGCAGGACAGAATCCTACAATGAGCGGTTCTTC. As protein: CASSRTESYNERFF.

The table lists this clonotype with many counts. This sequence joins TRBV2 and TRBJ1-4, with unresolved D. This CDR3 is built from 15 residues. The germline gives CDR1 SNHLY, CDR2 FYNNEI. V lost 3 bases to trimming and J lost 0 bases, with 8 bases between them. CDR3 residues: CASSDQRATNEKLFF. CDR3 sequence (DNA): TGTGCCAGCAGTGACCAGAGAGCAACTAATGAAAAACTGTTTTTT. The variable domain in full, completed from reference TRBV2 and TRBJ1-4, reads EPEVTQTPSHQVTQMGQEVILRCVPISNHLYFYWYRQILGQKVEFLVSFYNNEISEKSEIFDDQFSVERPDGSNFTLKIRSTKLEDSAMYFCASSDQRATNEKLFFGSGTQLSVL.

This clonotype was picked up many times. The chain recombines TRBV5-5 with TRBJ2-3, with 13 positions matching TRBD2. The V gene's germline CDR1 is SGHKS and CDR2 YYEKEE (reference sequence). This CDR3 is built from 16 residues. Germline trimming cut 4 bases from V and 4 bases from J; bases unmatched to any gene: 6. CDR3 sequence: CASSKGLAGISDTQYF. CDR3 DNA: TGTGCCAGCAGCAAGGGACTAGCGGGGATCTCAGATACGCAGTATTTT.

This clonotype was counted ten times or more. This CDR3 is CASSRLLGEYSPLHF. The CDR3, as DNA: TGTGCCAGCAGCCGATTATTGGGGGAATATTCACCCCTCCACTTT. V and J are TRBV7-9 and TRBJ1-6, with D possibly matching TRBD1 (5 bases). Per the germline V gene, CDR1 is SEHNR and CDR2 is FQNEAQ (reference sequence). V lost 5 bases, J lost 8 bases, and 16 bases lay in between. The CDR3 has 15 residues.

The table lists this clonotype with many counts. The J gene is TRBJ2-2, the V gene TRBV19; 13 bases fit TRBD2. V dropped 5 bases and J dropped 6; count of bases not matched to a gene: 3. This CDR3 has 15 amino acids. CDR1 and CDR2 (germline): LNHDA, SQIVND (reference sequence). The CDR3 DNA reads TGTGCCAGTAGTGCGGGACTAGCGGGGTCCGGGGAGCTGTTTTTT. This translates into CASSAGLAGSGELFF.

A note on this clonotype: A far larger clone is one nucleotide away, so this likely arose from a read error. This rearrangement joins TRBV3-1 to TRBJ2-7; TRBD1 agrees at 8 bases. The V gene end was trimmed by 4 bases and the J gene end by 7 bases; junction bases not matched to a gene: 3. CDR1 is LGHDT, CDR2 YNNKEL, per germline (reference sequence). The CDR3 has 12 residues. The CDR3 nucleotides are TGTGCCAGCAGCCCGGACAGGGTTGAGCAGTACTTC. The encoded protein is CASSPDRVEQYF.

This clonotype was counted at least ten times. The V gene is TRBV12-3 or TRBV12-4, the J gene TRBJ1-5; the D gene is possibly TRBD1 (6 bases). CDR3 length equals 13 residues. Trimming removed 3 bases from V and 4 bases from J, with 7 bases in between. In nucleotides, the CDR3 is TGTGCCAGCAGTTTCCAGGGGAATCAGCCCCAGCATTTT. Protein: CASSFQGNQPQHF.

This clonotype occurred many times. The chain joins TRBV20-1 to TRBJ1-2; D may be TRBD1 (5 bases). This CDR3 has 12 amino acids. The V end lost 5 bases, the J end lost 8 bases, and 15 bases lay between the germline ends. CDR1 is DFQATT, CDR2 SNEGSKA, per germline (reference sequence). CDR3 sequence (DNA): TGCAGTGCTTTCTTGCAGGGAAAAGGCTACACCTTC. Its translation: CSAFLQGKGYTF.

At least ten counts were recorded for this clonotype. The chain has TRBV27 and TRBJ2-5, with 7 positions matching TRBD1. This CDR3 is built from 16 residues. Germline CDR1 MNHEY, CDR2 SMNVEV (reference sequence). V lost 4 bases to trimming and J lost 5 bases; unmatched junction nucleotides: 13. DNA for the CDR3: TGTGCCAGCAGTTCGGACCGACAGGGTACTGCTGAGACCCAGTACTTC. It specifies CASSSDRQGTAETQYF.

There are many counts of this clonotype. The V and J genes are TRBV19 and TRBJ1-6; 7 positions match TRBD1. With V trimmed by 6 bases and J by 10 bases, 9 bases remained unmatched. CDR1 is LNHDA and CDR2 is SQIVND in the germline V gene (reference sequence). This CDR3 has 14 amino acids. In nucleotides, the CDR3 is TGTGCCAGTAGCAACACAGGGGAAGGCTCACCCCTCCACTTT. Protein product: CASSNTGEGSPLHF.

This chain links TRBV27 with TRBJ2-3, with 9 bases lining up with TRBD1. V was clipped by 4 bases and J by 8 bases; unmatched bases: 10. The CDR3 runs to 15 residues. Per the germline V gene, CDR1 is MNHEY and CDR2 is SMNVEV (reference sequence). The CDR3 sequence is CASSSQGARASTQYF. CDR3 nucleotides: TGTGCCAGCAGTTCACAGGGGGCGAGGGCGAGTACGCAGTATTTT.